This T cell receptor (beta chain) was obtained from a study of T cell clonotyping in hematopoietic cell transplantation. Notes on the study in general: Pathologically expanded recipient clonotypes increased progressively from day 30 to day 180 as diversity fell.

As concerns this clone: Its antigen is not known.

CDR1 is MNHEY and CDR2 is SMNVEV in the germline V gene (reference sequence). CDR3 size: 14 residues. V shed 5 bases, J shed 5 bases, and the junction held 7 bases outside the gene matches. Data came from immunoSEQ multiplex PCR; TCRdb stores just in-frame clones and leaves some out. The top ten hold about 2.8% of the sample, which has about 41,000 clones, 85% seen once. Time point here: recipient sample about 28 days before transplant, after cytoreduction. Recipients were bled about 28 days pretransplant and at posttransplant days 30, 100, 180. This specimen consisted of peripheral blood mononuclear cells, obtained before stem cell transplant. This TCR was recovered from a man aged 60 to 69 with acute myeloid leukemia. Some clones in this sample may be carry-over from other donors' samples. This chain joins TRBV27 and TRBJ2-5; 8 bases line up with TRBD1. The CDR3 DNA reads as TGTGCCAGCAGTATCAGGACAGGGAAGGAGACCCAGTACTTC. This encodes CASSIRTGKETQYF.